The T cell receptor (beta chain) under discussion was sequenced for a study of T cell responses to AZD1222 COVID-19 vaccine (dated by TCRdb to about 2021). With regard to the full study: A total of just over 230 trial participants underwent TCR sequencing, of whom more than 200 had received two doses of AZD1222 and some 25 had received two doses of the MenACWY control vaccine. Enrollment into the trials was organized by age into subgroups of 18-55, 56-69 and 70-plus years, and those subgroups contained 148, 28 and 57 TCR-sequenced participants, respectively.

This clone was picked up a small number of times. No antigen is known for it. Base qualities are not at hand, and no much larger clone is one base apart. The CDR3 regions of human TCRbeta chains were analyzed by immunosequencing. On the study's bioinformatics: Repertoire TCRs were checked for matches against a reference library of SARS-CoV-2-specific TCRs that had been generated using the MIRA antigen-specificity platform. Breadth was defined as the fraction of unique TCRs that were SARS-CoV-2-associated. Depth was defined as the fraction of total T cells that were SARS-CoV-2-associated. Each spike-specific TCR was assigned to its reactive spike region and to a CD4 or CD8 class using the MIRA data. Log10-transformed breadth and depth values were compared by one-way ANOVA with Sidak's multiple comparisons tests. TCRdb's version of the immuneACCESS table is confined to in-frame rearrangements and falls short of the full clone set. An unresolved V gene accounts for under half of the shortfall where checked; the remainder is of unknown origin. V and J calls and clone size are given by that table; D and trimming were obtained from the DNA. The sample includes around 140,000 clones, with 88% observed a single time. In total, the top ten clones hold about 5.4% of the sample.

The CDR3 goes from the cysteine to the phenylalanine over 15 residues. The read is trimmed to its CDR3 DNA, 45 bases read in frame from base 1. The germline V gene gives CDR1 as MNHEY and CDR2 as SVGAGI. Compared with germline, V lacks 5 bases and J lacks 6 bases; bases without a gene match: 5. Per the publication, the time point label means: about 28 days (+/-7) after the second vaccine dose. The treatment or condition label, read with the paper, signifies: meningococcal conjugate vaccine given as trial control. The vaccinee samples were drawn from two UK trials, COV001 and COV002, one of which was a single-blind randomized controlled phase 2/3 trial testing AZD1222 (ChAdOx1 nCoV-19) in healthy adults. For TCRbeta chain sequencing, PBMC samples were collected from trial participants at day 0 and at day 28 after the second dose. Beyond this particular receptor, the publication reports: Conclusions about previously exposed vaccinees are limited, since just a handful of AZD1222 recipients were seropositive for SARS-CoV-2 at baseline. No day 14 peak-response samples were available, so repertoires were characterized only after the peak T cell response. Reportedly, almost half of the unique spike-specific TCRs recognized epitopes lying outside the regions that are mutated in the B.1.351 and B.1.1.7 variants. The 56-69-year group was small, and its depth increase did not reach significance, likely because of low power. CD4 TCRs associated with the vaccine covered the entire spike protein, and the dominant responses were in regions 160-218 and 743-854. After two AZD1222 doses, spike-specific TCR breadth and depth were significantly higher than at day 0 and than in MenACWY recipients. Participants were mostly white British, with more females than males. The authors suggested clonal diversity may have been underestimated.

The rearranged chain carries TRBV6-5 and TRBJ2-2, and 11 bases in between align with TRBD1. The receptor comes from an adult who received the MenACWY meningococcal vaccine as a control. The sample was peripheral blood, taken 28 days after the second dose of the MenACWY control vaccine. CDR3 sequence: CASSRTGGAPGELFF. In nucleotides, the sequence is TGTGCCAGCAGTCGGACAGGGGGCGCACCCGGGGAGCTGTTTTTT.